This T cell receptor beta chain is drawn from a study of blood T cell repertoires in COVID-19 (dated by TCRdb to about 2020). At the level of the whole study: The collaborator samples originated in the United States, Italy and Spain and spanned the acute and convalescent phases of COVID-19. The material from the prospective study consisted of cDNA or gDNA derived from T cells, B-cell-depleted T cells, or PBMCs. Subjects who had been exposed to COVID-19, were actively infected with it, or had recovered from it provided the deeply sampled blood TCRbeta repertoires that made up the dataset. A freely available public database, intended as a resource for researchers studying the immune response to SARS-CoV-2, is where the repertoires were released. The samples were drawn from two sources: the first 160 participants of the ongoing ImmuneRACE study, and over 1,000 subjects contributed by 6 global collaborators. Nearly every sample came with metadata listing a de-identified subject ID, COVID-19 status, age in years and sex. Where available, HLA class I and class II types were taken from metadata supplied by the sample provider and were not determined by assay-based typing. The study at large found these results: The quantity of clinical and demographic metadata differed by source and by participant and was supplied without curation.

Concerning this clone itself: Its antigen remains undetermined. Nothing much larger sits one base from this clone, and base qualities are not available.

Participants in the prospective study were aged about 18 to 89 years, lived in about two dozen United States geographic areas, and enrolled through a virtual design. To assign participants to cohorts, the prospective study relied on clinical history that participants themselves reported in a screening survey and a study questionnaire. For ImmuneRACE Cohort 3, a participant was defined as recovered based on two consecutive negative NP/OP PCR tests, clearance by a healthcare professional, or resolution of symptoms. In the prospective study, whole blood, serum and a nasopharyngeal or oropharyngeal swab were collected from each participant by mobile phlebotomists. Participants in the prospective study had the option to provide additional blood draws and questionnaires over a 2-month period. Before DNA extraction, blood samples from the prospective study were shipped at room temperature or frozen. Deletion took 3 bases off V and 8 bases off J, with a span of 14 bases between the germline ends. In the germline V gene (reference sequence), CDR1 corresponds to MNHEY and CDR2 to SMNVEV. The CDR3 covers 14 residues, taking in both the cysteine and the phenylalanine. Only CDR3 DNA is held: 42 bases, read in frame from base 1.

The immunoSEQ Assay, a bias-controlled multiplex PCR, was used to amplify TCRbeta CDR3 regions from genomic DNA. As for the original processing: The number of nucleated cells in each sample was estimated by amplification of reference gene primers within the assay. Sequence reads were collapsed and filtered to measure the absolute abundance of every unique TCRbeta CDR3 rearrangement. Productive Simpson clonality was computed per sample as the square root of Simpson's diversity index over productive rearrangements. As stored in TCRdb, this immuneACCESS dataset retains in-frame rearrangements with V and J assigned. A fraction of the clones does not appear; measured against another copy, unresolved V genes explain less than half of the discrepancy, and the remainder lacks a known reason. The DNA gave D and trimming, while V, J and clone size come from that table. This sample gives roughly 260,000 clones in total; 86% of them show up just once. Over 2% of the sample rests with the top ten.

This sequence uses TRBV27 and TRBJ2-1; the D segment could be TRBD2, given 7 matching bases. The sequence was obtained from a woman between 18 and 29 years old who had recovered from COVID-19. The material sequenced was PBMCs or T cells enriched from blood (not recorded which). The CDR3 amino acid sequence is: CASSLGGALDEQFF. At the DNA level, the sequence is TGTGCCAGCAGTTTGGGGGGGGCTCTGGATGAGCAGTTCTTC.